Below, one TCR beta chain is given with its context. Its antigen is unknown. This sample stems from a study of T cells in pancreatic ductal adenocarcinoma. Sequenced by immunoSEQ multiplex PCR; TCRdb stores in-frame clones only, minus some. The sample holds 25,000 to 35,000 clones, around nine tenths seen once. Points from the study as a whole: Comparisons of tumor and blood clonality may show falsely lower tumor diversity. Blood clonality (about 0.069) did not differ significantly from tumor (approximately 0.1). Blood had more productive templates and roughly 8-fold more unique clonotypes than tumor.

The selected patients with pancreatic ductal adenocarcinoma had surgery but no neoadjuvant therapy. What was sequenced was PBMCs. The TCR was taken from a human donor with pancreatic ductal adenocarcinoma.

This CDR3 is CASSPMSQEGYGYTF. CDR3 sequence (DNA): TGTGCCAGCTCACCAATGTCCCAGGAGGGCTATGGCTACACCTTC. The chain recombines TRBV18 with TRBJ1-2, with D uncertain. This CDR3 has 15 residues. Trimming removed 2 bases from V and 4 bases from J, with 14 bases in between. CDR1 and CDR2 from the germline V gene are KGHSH and LQKENI.